A selection of T cell receptor beta chains follows, all from one sample in a study of cytomegalovirus exposure and HLA in healthy donors. Assay: immunoSEQ multiplex PCR; the TCRdb copy retains only in-frame clones and omits some. The data contain 150,000 to 200,000 clones, 75% to 90% of them singletons. The sample comprised PBMCs. The origin of the receptors is a man aged 50 or older in good health and CMV-seropositive. Each CDR3 is given with its conserved first and last residue.

V	J	CDR3
TRBV11-2	TRBJ1-3	CASSPGGHSGNTIYF
TRBV6-5	TRBJ1-4	CASSYSRTNEKLFF
TRBV4-1	TRBJ1-5	CASSQGQGNQPQHF
TRBV27	TRBJ1-1	CASSAPIRTGMNTEAFF
TRBV5-6	TRBJ2-7	CASSSLSYEQYF
TRBV27	TRBJ2-3	CASSFFELDTQYF
TRBV28	TRBJ1-4	CASKLIRGEKLFF
TRBV6-4	TRBJ2-7	CASNGLAERYEQYF
TRBV29-1	TRBJ1-2	CSVSGTGRNGYTF
TRBV7-8	TRBJ1-1	CASSSDRGGGSTMNTEAFF
TRBV28	TRBJ1-1	CASSRPIITGEVYTEAFF
TRBV30	TRBJ1-2	CAWSVQGAFGYGYTF